One and the same sample provided the 22 T cell receptor beta chains below, sequenced in a study of cytomegalovirus exposure and HLA in healthy donors. 13 Jbeta primers and 60 Vbeta primers were used for the PCR. Sequencing used immunoSEQ multiplex PCR; TCRdb keeps in-frame clones, though not all of them. The sample contains about 200,000 clones, around 85% of which appear only once. Sample: PBMCs. These receptors all come from a man aged 50 to 59 in good health and CMV-seronegative.

The chain uses TRBV5-1 and TRBJ1-3; D is perhaps TRBD1 (5 bases). The CDR3 has 15 amino acids. The V and J ends lost 0 bases and 4 bases respectively, with 11 bases between them. Germline lookup yields CDR1 SGHRS and CDR2 YFSETQ. The CDR3 sequence: CASSLEGNSGNTIYF. The CDR3 coding sequence is TGCGCCAGCAGCTTGGAGGGGAACAGCGGAAACACCATATATTTT.

The chain links TRBV19 to TRBJ2-5; TRBD1 is a possible D gene (5 bases). The CDR3 length is 15 residues. V was shortened by 6 bases and J by 5 bases, with 19 bases between the two germline ends. Germline-derived CDR1 and CDR2 are LNHDA and SQIVND (reference sequence). The CDR3 DNA reads TGTGCCAGTAGACCCGCAGGGAACCGGTTCGAGACCCAGTACTTC. Translation gives CASRPAGNRFETQYF.

The genes are TRBV7-6 and TRBJ2-3; D gene ambiguous. Trimming removed 0 bases at V and 2 bases at J, with 3 bases between. Looked up from germline, CDR1 is SGHVS and CDR2 is FNYEAQ. The CDR3 is 13 residues long. Here the CDR3 DNA reads TGTGCCAGCAGCTTAGCCAACACAGATACGCAGTATTTT. Its translation: CASSLANTDTQYF.

The rearrangement uses TRBV9 and TRBJ2-6; D perhaps matches TRBD2 (6 bases). This CDR3 is 15 amino acids long. The germline CDR1 and CDR2 sequences are SGDLS and YYNGEE. V was clipped by 0 bases and J by 14 bases, with 18 bases between them. In DNA, the CDR3 is TGTGCCAGCAGCGTAGCCATGGGGCGGGACCGGATCCTGACTTTC. The encoded protein is CASSVAMGRDRILTF.

This chain links TRBV9 with TRBJ2-1, with D tentatively TRBD1 (7 bases). Trimming removed 4 bases at V and 5 bases at J, with 34 bases between. Germline CDR1 SGDLS, CDR2 YYNGEE. The CDR3 is made up of 21 amino acids. CDR3 sequence: CASSNRVGTARLAGFDNEQFF. Here the CDR3 DNA reads TGTGCCAGCAGCAACAGGGTGGGGACAGCTAGGTTGGCGGGGTTCGACAATGAGCAGTTCTTC.

Only one count was recorded for this clone. V is TRBV6-5 and J is TRBJ1-5, with D uncertain. This CDR3 has 14 residues. Germline V gives CDR1 MNHEY, CDR2 SVGAGI. V lost 6 bases and J lost 4, with 13 bases in between. The CDR3: CASRTGPGNQPQHF. The CDR3 nucleotides read TGTGCCAGCAGAACTGGCCCGGGGAATCAGCCCCAGCATTTT.

V gene TRBV7-9 combines with J gene TRBJ2-2; tentatively, D is TRBD1 (6 bases). The CDR3 covers 14 residues. V was cut by 0 bases and J by 4 bases, with 6 bases left in between. Germline CDR1 is SEHNR and CDR2 is FQNEAQ (reference sequence). CDR3 region: CASSLAGGTGELFF. CDR3 DNA: TGTGCCAGCAGCTTAGCAGGGGGCACCGGGGAGCTGTTTTTT.

The chain joins TRBV19 to TRBJ2-5; 9 bases are shared with TRBD1. From germline, CDR1 is LNHDA and CDR2 SQIVND (reference sequence). V lost 0 bases to trimming and J lost 2 bases; unmatched junction nucleotides: 4. The CDR3 is 16 residues long. The DNA for the CDR3 is TGTGCCAGTAGTATAGATGGGGACAGGGCTCAAGAGACCCAGTACTTC. It yields the protein CASSIDGDRAQETQYF.

The gene calls are TRBV6-5 and TRBJ1-2, with a weak D call TRBD1 (6 bases). This CDR3 region has 11 residues. Trimming removed 9 bases at V and 9 bases at J, with 14 bases between. Germline lookup yields CDR1 MNHEY and CDR2 SVGAGI. DNA of the CDR3: TGTGCCAGTGCGAGGGGGAATCGCTACACCTTC. This codes for CASARGNRYTF.

The chain employs TRBV9 and TRBJ2-7; 7 positions match TRBD2. Germline V gene data show CDR1 as SGDLS and CDR2 as YYNGEE. CDR3 length equals 14 residues. With 3 bases clipped from V and 2 bases from J, the junction kept 5 bases outside the gene matches. The DNA for the CDR3 is TGTGCCAGCAGCGAGGGAGGGATTCCCTACGAGCAGTACTTC. It codes for CASSEGGIPYEQYF.

The chain joins TRBV6-6 to TRBJ2-7, with 10 bases fitting TRBD2. The CDR3 length is 15 residues. Germline CDR1 is MNHNY and CDR2 is SVGAGI (reference sequence). The V gene end was trimmed by 2 bases and the J gene end by 5 bases; junction bases not matched to a gene: 6. CDR3 region: CASSYLAGVSDEQYF. In DNA, the CDR3 is TGTGCCAGCAGTTACCTAGCGGGAGTATCCGACGAGCAGTACTTC.

The rearrangement joins TRBV19 to TRBJ1-2, with a possible D match to TRBD1 (5 bases). Trimming shortened V by 4 bases and J by 4 bases, and 13 bases separated the two germline ends. The CDR3 has 14 residues. CDR1 LNHDA and CDR2 SQIVND come from the germline V gene (reference sequence). CDR3 loop: CASSTGPWGYGYTF. DNA of the CDR3: TGTGCCAGTAGTACAGGGCCCTGGGGCTATGGCTACACCTTC.

The CDR3 DNA is TGTGCCAGCAGCAGACAGGGACTAGCGGTCTACGAGCAGTACTTC. Its protein is CASSRQGLAVYEQYF. The chain recombines TRBV9 with TRBJ2-7; 11 positions agree with TRBD2. CDR3 length: 15 amino acids. Per germline, CDR1 SGDLS and CDR2 YYNGEE. The V gene end was trimmed by 4 bases and the J gene end by 3 bases; junction bases not matched to a gene: 6.

The chain uses TRBV30 and TRBJ1-5, with D uncertain. CDR3 length: 14 residues. The germline V and J ends were trimmed by 2 bases and 4 bases, with 12 bases remaining between them. Germline V gives CDR1 GTSNPN, CDR2 SVGIG (reference sequence). The CDR3 reads CAWSPTSRNQPQHF. For the CDR3, the DNA is TGTGCCTGGAGTCCCACGTCCCGGAATCAGCCCCAGCATTTT. The variable domain in full, completed from reference TRBV30 and TRBJ1-5, reads SQTIHQWPATLVQPVGSPLSLECTVEGTSNPNLYWYRQAAGRGLQLLFYSVGIGQISSEVPQNLSASRPQDRQFILSSKKLLLSDSGFYLCAWSPTSRNQPQHFGDGTRLSIL.

The CDR3 loop reads CASSSGLASEGQYF. The CDR3 coding sequence is TGTGCCAGCAGCTCAGGACTAGCTTCGGAAGGGCAGTACTTC. The genes are TRBV7-3 and TRBJ2-7; 8 positions agree with TRBD2. CDR1 SGHTA and CDR2 FQGTGA come from the germline V gene. The CDR3 totals 14 residues. After removal of 4 bases from V and 9 bases from J, the junction contained 11 bases not matched to a gene. Drawing the rest from reference TRBV7-3 and TRBJ2-7, the complete variable domain is GAGVSQTPSNKVTEKGKYVELRCDPISGHTALYWYRQSLGQGPEFLIYFQGTGAADDSGLPNDRFFAVRPEGSVSTLKIQRTERGDSAVYLCASSSGLASEGQYFGPGTRLTVT.

The rearrangement joins TRBV27 to TRBJ1-4; D is unclear. V was trimmed by 5 bases and J by 3 bases, leaving 16 bases between them. Germline V CDR1 and CDR2: MNHEY, SMNVEV (reference sequence). The CDR3 sequence is 16 residues long. Here the CDR3 reads CASSPRTRPANEKLFF. The CDR3 DNA sequence: TGTGCCAGCAGTCCTCGGACTCGGCCAGCTAATGAAAAACTGTTTTTT.

This rearrangement joins TRBV27 to TRBJ2-7, with 7 nucleotides matching TRBD1. The germline gives CDR1 MNHEY, CDR2 SMNVEV (reference sequence). The CDR3 consists of 11 residues. The V gene end was trimmed by 8 bases and the J gene end by 3 bases; junction bases not matched to a gene: 1. CDR3 sequence: CASSGGYEQYF. The CDR3 DNA sequence: TGTGCCAGCTCAGGGGGCTACGAGCAGTACTTC.

This clone has more than one count but fewer than ten. The V call is TRBV5-1, the J call TRBJ2-3; possible D gene TRBD2, 5 bases. This CDR3 is built from 16 residues. Looked up from germline, CDR1 is SGHRS and CDR2 is YFSETQ. Trimming pared 0 bases from V and 2 bases from J, leaving 13 bases between. As DNA, the CDR3 is TGCGCCAGCAGCTTGGCCGGGAATACTAACACAGATACGCAGTATTTT. Translation: CASSLAGNTNTDTQYF.

V is TRBV7-6 and J is TRBJ2-1; D is perhaps TRBD2 (5 bases). This CDR3 region has 20 residues. V shed 4 bases and J shed 6 bases, with 31 bases lying between them. The germline V gene encodes CDR1 SGHVS and CDR2 FNYEAQ. CDR3 coding DNA: TGTGCCAGCAGCTCCCGATCGGGGAATATACAGAGCCGAAGTGGCAATGAGCAGTTCTTC. This codes for CASSSRSGNIQSRSGNEQFF.

The chain is built from TRBV10-3 and TRBJ2-1; 8 bases map to TRBD2. CDR1 is ENHRY, CDR2 SYGVKD, per germline. CDR3 size: 15 residues. V lost 2 bases to trimming and J lost 9 bases; unmatched junction nucleotides: 9. CDR3 in amino acids: CAISEKGAGVSEQFF. The DNA of the CDR3 is TGTGCCATCAGTGAGAAGGGAGCGGGAGTCAGTGAGCAGTTCTTC.

V usage is TRBV15 and J usage is TRBJ2-2; D perhaps matches TRBD1 (6 bases). Trimming took 1 base from V and 1 from J, leaving 10 bases between them. CDR3 length: 16 residues. CDR1 LNHNV and CDR2 YYDKDF come from the germline V gene (reference sequence). The CDR3 DNA reads TGTGCCACCAGCAGAGTCTGGGGACAGAACACCGGGGAGCTGTTTTTT. Encoded protein: CATSRVWGQNTGELFF.

The chain joins TRBV28 to TRBJ1-1, with TRBD1 identical over 10 bases. Germline CDR1 is MDHEN and CDR2 is SYDVKM. J lost 11 bases, V lost 6 bases, and 6 bases had no gene match. The CDR3 is 12 amino acids. CDR3 sequence (DNA): TGTGCCAGCAGCCGTGGGACAGGGGAGGCTTTCTTT. This codes for CASSRGTGEAFF.